This passage covers 25 T cell receptor beta chains from one sample sequenced in a study of T cell responses to AZD1222 COVID-19 vaccine. Using immunoSEQ multiplex PCR, the repertoire was profiled, and TCRdb retains in-frame clones only, with some absent. Among 70,000 or so clones listed, over 65% were seen once. Material: peripheral blood, obtained 28 days after the second AZD1222 dose. The source of these receptors is an adult who received the AZD1222 COVID-19 vaccine.

The chain has TRBV10-3 and TRBJ1-2; the match to TRBD1 covers 7 bases. This CDR3 is built from 14 residues. Germline V gene sequence: CDR1 ENHRY, CDR2 SYGVKD. V shed 8 bases, J shed 5 bases, and the junction held 11 bases outside the gene matches. The CDR3 reads CAIGHPGQLYGYTF. DNA for the CDR3: TGTGCCATCGGACACCCGGGACAGCTTTATGGCTACACCTTC.

The V gene is TRBV7-9, the J gene TRBJ2-1; D is perhaps TRBD1 (6 bases). V lost 0 bases and J 8 bases, leaving 17 bases between the germline ends. Germline CDR1 is SEHNR and CDR2 is FQNEAQ (reference sequence). This CDR3 region has 16 residues. CDR3 bases: TGTGCCAGCAGCTTAGCGAGGGGGACCCTGGCCTATGAGCAGTTCTTC. Its protein is CASSLARGTLAYEQFF.

This clone has a single count. The chain carries TRBV29-1 and TRBJ1-1; no reliable D call. The V gene lost 5 bases and the J gene lost 1 base, with 5 bases spanning the gap. The CDR3 totals 11 residues. Germline V gene sequence: CDR1 SQVTM, CDR2 ANQGSEA. CDR3 nucleotides: TGCAGCGTTTCGGGGAACACTGAAGCTTTCTTT. Translated: CSVSGNTEAFF.

The chain couples TRBV10-1 to TRBJ2-3; tentatively, D is TRBD2 (6 bases). Per the germline V gene, CDR1 is WNHNN and CDR2 is SYGVQD (reference sequence). This CDR3 has 16 residues. Trimming removed 2 bases at V and 5 bases at J, with 17 bases between. This chain's CDR3 is CASSEIVSGALDTQYF. The CDR3, as DNA: TGCGCCAGCAGTGAGATCGTCTCGGGAGCGCTAGATACGCAGTATTTT.

This chain links TRBV19 with TRBJ1-5; 8 bases are shared with TRBD1. Germline-derived CDR1 and CDR2 are LNHDA and SQIVND (reference sequence). Trimming removed 6 bases from V and 2 bases from J; junction bases left unmatched: 6. The CDR3 is 15 residues long. CDR3 residues: CASRETGVGNQPQHF. CDR3 in DNA: TGTGCCAGTAGGGAGACAGGGGTCGGCAATCAGCCCCAGCATTTT.

This clone is medium-sized (0.01 to 0.1%) in the sample. J is TRBJ1-4 and V is TRBV6-5; D is perhaps TRBD1 (6 bases). This CDR3 is 14 amino acids long. The V end was cut by 6 bases, the J end by 9 bases, with 17 bases between. The germline V gene encodes CDR1 MNHEY and CDR2 SVGAGI. The CDR3 DNA follows: TGTGCCAGCAGCGTCGAGAGGGGGGTGAAAAAACTGTTTTTT. The encoded protein is CASSVERGVKKLFF.

The V gene is TRBV6-1, the J gene TRBJ2-6, with D unclear. The germline CDR1 and CDR2 sequences are MNHNS and SASEGT. Trimming shortened V by 3 bases and J by 0 bases, and 9 bases separated the two germline ends. The CDR3 consists of 16 residues. The CDR3 DNA follows: TGTGCCAGCAGTGAGAAGGCGGACTCTGGGGCCAACGTCCTGACTTTC. Translated, it gives CASSEKADSGANVLTF.

The J gene is TRBJ2-7, the V gene TRBV27; maybe TRBD2 (5 bases). Per germline, CDR1 MNHEY and CDR2 SMNVEV (reference sequence). The V and J ends lost 2 bases and 5 bases respectively, with 10 bases between them. The CDR3 consists of 13 residues. The CDR3 protein is CASSLRGVHEQYF. The CDR3 nucleotides are TGTGCCAGCAGTTTACGGGGTGTCCACGAGCAGTACTTC.

The chain couples TRBV6-5 to TRBJ2-2; no clear D gene. Germline V gene data show CDR1 as MNHEY and CDR2 as SVGAGI. V lost 6 bases to trimming and J lost 7 bases, with 9 bases between them. The CDR3 is 12 amino acids. CDR3 sequence (DNA): TGTGCCAGCAGGCCCCTCGGCGGGGAGCTGTTTTTT. Translating gives CASRPLGGELFF.

V usage is TRBV5-1 and J usage is TRBJ2-5, with D possibly called TRBD1 or TRBD2 (5 bases each). This CDR3 contains 14 residues. Germline lookup yields CDR1 SGHRS and CDR2 YFSETQ. Trimming removed 8 bases at V and 1 base at J, with 15 bases between. The CDR3 loop is CASSSDGGQETQYF. The CDR3 nucleotides read TGCGCCAGTTCTTCTGATGGGGGCCAAGAGACCCAGTACTTC.

The chain is built from TRBV5-1 and TRBJ2-5, with 14 bases matching TRBD2. Germline assignment: CDR1 SGHRS and CDR2 YFSETQ. The CDR3 is 17 amino acids. Unmatched junction bases numbered 10, after V lost 4 bases and J lost 5 bases. For the CDR3, the DNA is TGCGCCAGCAGCCGTCTCCCGACTAGCGGGGGGGATGAGACCCAGTACTTC. This gives the protein CASSRLPTSGGDETQYF.

This rearrangement joins TRBV6-5 to TRBJ1-4; D gene unclear. The germline V gene has CDR1 MNHEY and CDR2 SVGAGI. V was pared by 7 bases and J by 7 bases, with 10 bases between. The CDR3 contains 12 residues. CDR3 amino acids: CASKLGREKLFF. The CDR3 coding sequence is TGTGCCAGCAAATTAGGTCGTGAAAAACTGTTTTTT.

DNA of the CDR3: TGTGCCATCAGTCCCAGCGGGGTAGGCACAGATACGCAGTATTTT. It translates to CAISPSGVGTDTQYF. The chain has TRBV10-3 and TRBJ2-3; 7 bases align to TRBD2. J lost 1 base, V lost 5 bases, and 6 bases had no gene match. Germline CDR1 ENHRY, CDR2 SYGVKD. The CDR3 has 15 residues.

The CDR3, as DNA: TGTGCCACCAGTGACCAGGGCCAGACCGGGGAGCTGTTTTTT. Amino acids: CATSDQGQTGELFF. V and J are TRBV24-1 and TRBJ2-2, with a weak D call TRBD1 (5 bases). CDR3 length: 14 amino acids. V was shortened by 4 bases and J by 5 bases, with 10 bases between the two germline ends. Germline V gene lookup returns CDR1 KGHDR and CDR2 SFDVKD.

The V gene is TRBV7-2, the J gene TRBJ1-2; 9 bases match TRBD1. Germline lookup yields CDR1 SGHTA and CDR2 FQGNSA. This CDR3 has 13 amino acids. V was pared by 9 bases and J by 3 bases, with 5 bases of the junction left unmatched. CDR3 DNA sequence: TGTGCCAGAACCGGGGACAGGGACTATGGCTACACCTTC. It yields the protein CARTGDRDYGYTF. The complete variable domain, with remaining parts taken from reference TRBV7-2 and TRBJ1-2, reads GAGVSQSPSNKVTEKGKDVELRCDPISGHTALYWYRQSLGQGLEFLIYFQGNSAPDKSGLPSDRFSAERTGGSVSTLTIQRTQQEDSAVYLCARTGDRDYGYTFGSGTRLTVV.

The genes are TRBV7-2 and TRBJ1-5; 9 bases fit TRBD1. V was clipped by 5 bases and J by 2 bases; unmatched bases: 7. Germline V gene sequence: CDR1 SGHTA, CDR2 FQGNSA. The CDR3 is 16 amino acids. In DNA form, the CDR3 reads TGTGCCAGCAGCCTACAGGGGGCTGGCGGCAATCAGCCCCAGCATTTT. This sequence encodes CASSLQGAGGNQPQHF.

This clone appeared once. This chain joins TRBV19 and TRBJ2-7, with D possibly matching TRBD1 (5 bases). CDR3 length: 14 amino acids. Germline lookup yields CDR1 LNHDA and CDR2 SQIVND (reference sequence). V gave up 5 bases and J gave up 3 bases, with 14 bases separating them. The DNA of the CDR3 is TGTGCCAGTAGTGACGATACAGGCTTCTACGAGCAGTACTTC. Protein product: CASSDDTGFYEQYF.

This clone is a singleton in its sample. This rearrangement joins TRBV11-3 to TRBJ1-6, with 7 nucleotides matching TRBD1. Germline V gene lookup returns CDR1 SGHNT and CDR2 YENEEA. The CDR3 covers 13 residues. V was clipped by 5 bases and J by 7 bases; unmatched bases: 2. The CDR3 DNA is TGTGCCAGCAGCGGGACAGAGAATTCACCCCTCCACTTT. This translates into CASSGTENSPLHF.

This sequence joins TRBV25-1 and TRBJ1-3; 9 bases fit TRBD1. CDR3 length: 18 amino acids. V lost 2 bases, J lost 0 bases, and 8 bases stayed unmatched. Germline V lookup: CDR1 MGHDK, CDR2 SYGVNS. CDR3 in DNA: TGTGCCAGCAGTGAAAACCCCGGACAGGGGCACTCTGGAAACACCATATATTTT. Translating gives CASSENPGQGHSGNTIYF.

The V gene is TRBV7-8, the J gene TRBJ1-5; perhaps TRBD1 as D (5 bases). The V end was cut by 2 bases, the J end by 1 base, with 9 bases between. The CDR3 covers 15 residues. Germline V lookup: CDR1 SGHVS, CDR2 FQNEAQ. CDR3 region: CASSLQGRSNQPQHF. The CDR3 DNA follows: TGTGCCAGCAGCTTACAGGGTAGGAGCAATCAGCCCCAGCATTTT. The full variable domain, its missing parts supplied by reference TRBV7-8 and TRBJ1-5, is GAGVSQSPRYKVAKRGQDVALRCDPISGHVSLFWYQQALGQGPEFLTYFQNEAQLDKSGLPSDRFFAERPEGSVSTLKIQRTQQEDSAVYLCASSLQGRSNQPQHFGDGTRLSIL.

This clone has just a few counts. This chain joins TRBV5-8 and TRBJ1-3; tentatively, D is TRBD1 (5 bases). The CDR3 consists of 15 residues. Trimming removed 0 bases from V and 3 bases from J, with 10 bases in between. Germline CDR1 SGHTS, CDR2 YDEGEE. The CDR3 region is CASSLDQGNGNTIYF. The CDR3 nucleotides read TGTGCCAGCAGCTTGGATCAGGGCAATGGAAACACCATATATTTT.

This chain joins TRBV6-5 and TRBJ2-2; no clear D. The V end lost 2 bases, the J end lost 2 bases, and 9 bases lay between the germline ends. The CDR3 covers 15 residues. Germline CDR1 is MNHEY and CDR2 is SVGAGI. Here the CDR3 DNA reads TGTGCCAGCAGTTACAGGGTGGTCAACACCGGGGAGCTGTTTTTT. This codes for CASSYRVVNTGELFF.

V usage is TRBV7-9 and J usage is TRBJ1-2; TRBD1 agrees at 7 bases. The V segment lost 0 bases and the J segment 8 bases; nucleotides outside the gene matches: 18. The germline gives CDR1 SEHNR, CDR2 FQNEAQ (reference sequence). The CDR3 covers 18 residues. The CDR3 sequence is CASSLAVGTAPPGGGYTF. Here the CDR3 DNA reads TGTGCCAGCAGCTTAGCGGTTGGGACAGCCCCACCTGGAGGGGGCTACACCTTC.

This rearrangement joins TRBV27 to TRBJ2-7; possible D gene TRBD1, 6 bases. Germline lookup yields CDR1 MNHEY and CDR2 SMNVEV (reference sequence). The germline V and J ends were trimmed by 2 bases and 4 bases, with 15 bases remaining between them. The CDR3 extends over 15 amino acids. CDR3 nucleotide sequence: TGTGCCAGCAGTTTAGTTTTCGGACAGCGTTACGAGCAGTACTTC. Translating gives CASSLVFGQRYEQYF.

The rearrangement links TRBV10-2 to TRBJ1-2; weak D call: TRBD1 (5 bases). Germline V gene data show CDR1 as WSHSY and CDR2 as SAAADI. The CDR3 is 15 residues long. V lost 6 bases and J lost 5, with 19 bases in between. CDR3 region: CASSSARDGLYGYTF. CDR3 sequence (DNA): TGCGCCAGCAGCTCTGCACGGGACGGATTATATGGCTACACCTTC.